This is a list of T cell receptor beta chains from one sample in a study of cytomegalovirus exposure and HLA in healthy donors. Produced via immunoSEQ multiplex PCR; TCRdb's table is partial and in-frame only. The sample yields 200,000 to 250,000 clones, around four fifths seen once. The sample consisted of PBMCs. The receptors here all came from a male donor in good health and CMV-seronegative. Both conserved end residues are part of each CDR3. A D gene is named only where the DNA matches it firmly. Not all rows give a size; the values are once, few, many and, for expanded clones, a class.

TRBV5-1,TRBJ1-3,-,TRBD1,TGCGCCAGCAGCTTGAATGAGGGGGCGGGGAACACCATATATTTT,CASSLNEGAGNTIYF
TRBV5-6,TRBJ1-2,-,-,TGTGCCAGCAGCCGACGATTGACAGTCGGCTACACCTTC,CASSRRLTVGYTF
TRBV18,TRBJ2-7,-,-,TGTGCCAGCTCAGGGACAGGCGGGGGCTCCTACGAGCAGTACTTC,CASSGTGGGSYEQYF
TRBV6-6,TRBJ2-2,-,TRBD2,TGTGCCAGCAGTGCTTGGACTAGCGGGAACACCGGGGAGCTGTTTTTT,CASSAWTSGNTGELFF
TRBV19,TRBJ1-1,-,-,TGTGCCAGTAAACCCCCCGGACAGTTGAACACTGAAGCTTTCTTT,CASKPPGQLNTEAFF
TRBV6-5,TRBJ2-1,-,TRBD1,TGTGCCAGCAGTTTGACCGGGACAGGGTTTGTTAATGAGCAGTTCTTC,CASSLTGTGFVNEQFF
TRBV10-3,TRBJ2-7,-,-,TGTGCCACCAAGAACAGGCCCGTTTGTTGCTACGAGCAGTACTTC,CATKNRPVCCYEQYF
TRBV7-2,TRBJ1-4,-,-,TGTGCCAGCAGCCATCGCTGGAGGGATGAAAAACTGTTTTTT,CASSHRWRDEKLFF
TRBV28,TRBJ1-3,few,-,TGTGCCAGCAGTTTAGCAGGGGTTATCTCTGGAAACACCATATATTTT,CASSLAGVISGNTIYF
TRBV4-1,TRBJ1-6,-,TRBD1,TGCGCCAGCAGCCCTAAGGACAGGGTTGGTAATTCACCCCTCCACTTT,CASSPKDRVGNSPLHF
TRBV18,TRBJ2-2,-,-,TGTGCCAGCTCACCACCAGGGGTCACCGGGGAGCTGTTTTTT,CASSPPGVTGELFF
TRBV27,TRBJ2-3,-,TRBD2,TGTGCCAGCAGTTTATCGACGGCGGGAGTTACAGATACGCAGTATTTT,CASSLSTAGVTDTQYF
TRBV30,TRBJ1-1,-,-,TGTGCCGGAACGACAGGTACTGAAGCTTTCTTT,CAGTTGTEAFF
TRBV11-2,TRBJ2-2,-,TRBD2,TGTGCCAGCAGCTTAGGAAGGCTAGCGGGAGGTAACACCGGGGAGCTGTTTTTT,CASSLGRLAGGNTGELFF
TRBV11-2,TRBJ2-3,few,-,TGTGCCAGCAGCTTATTGAGTGGCGGGACTAGCACAGATACGCAGTATTTT,CASSLLSGGTSTDTQYF
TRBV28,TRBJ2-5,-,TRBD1,TGTGCCAGCAGTAACCGCCCGGACAGGGGTTACCAACAAGAGACCCAGTACTTC,CASSNRPDRGYQQETQYF
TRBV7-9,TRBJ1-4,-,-,TGTGCCAGCAGCTTAGGAGTATTTGGGGGGTTGGTTGAAAAACTGTTTTTT,CASSLGVFGGLVEKLFF
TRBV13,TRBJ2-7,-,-,TGTGCCAGCAGCTCCAAGACTAGCTCCTACGAGCAGTACTTC,CASSSKTSSYEQYF
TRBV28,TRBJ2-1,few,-,TGTGCCAGCCGCAGGGATACCATCAATGAGCAGTTCTTC,CASRRDTINEQFF
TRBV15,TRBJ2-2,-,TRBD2,TGTGCCACCAGCAGGGGGACTATAAGGACCGGGGAGCTGTTTTTT,CATSRGTIRTGELFF
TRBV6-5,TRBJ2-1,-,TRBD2,TGTGCCAGCAGCCTCGGACTAGACGACAATGAGCAGTTCTTC,CASSLGLDDNEQFF
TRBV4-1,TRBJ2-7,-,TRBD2,TGCGCCAGCAGCTACATAGCGGGAGGAGGGTACGAGCAGTACTTC,CASSYIAGGGYEQYF
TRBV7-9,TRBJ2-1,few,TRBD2,TGTGCCAGCAGCTTTGCGGGAGGATCGGCCAATGAGCAGTTCTTC,CASSFAGGSANEQFF
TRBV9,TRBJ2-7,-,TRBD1,TGTGCCAGCAGCGTAGGGGGGACAGGGGATTACGAGCAGTACTTC,CASSVGGTGDYEQYF
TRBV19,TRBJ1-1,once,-,TGTGCCAGTAGTATAGATCAGGGCCTGAACACTGAAGCTTTCTTT,CASSIDQGLNTEAFF
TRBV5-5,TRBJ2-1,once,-,TGTGCCAGCAGCTTGGGGGCCGAGCAGTTCTTC,CASSLGAEQFF
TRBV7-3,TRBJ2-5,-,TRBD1,TGTGCCAGCAGCTTCCTCGGGACAGGACAAGAGACCCAGTACTTC,CASSFLGTGQETQYF
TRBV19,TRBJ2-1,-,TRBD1,TGTGCCAGTAACGGCAGACAGGGGGGGGCATACAATGAGCAGTTCTTC,CASNGRQGGAYNEQFF
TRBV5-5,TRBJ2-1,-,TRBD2,TGTGCCAGCAGCCCGACTAGCGGGCAAATATACAATGAGCAGTTCTTC,CASSPTSGQIYNEQFF
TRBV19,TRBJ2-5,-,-,TGTGCCAGTAGTATAGATTTCGGAGTGACCCAGTACTTC,CASSIDFGVTQYF
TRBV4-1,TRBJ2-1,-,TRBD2,TGCGCCAGCAGCCAAGATCGGGGCTCAGCGGGAGGGCCTAGATACAATGAGCAGTTCTTC,CASSQDRGSAGGPRYNEQFF
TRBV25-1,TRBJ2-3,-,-,TGTGCCAGCGCTCGGGGTCCCCCAGATACGCAGTATTTT,CASARGPPDTQYF
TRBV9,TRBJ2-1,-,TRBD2,TGTGCCAGCAGCGTAGAGGGGTGGGGGACTAGCGGACCTCTTGAGCAGTTCTTC,CASSVEGWGTSGPLEQFF
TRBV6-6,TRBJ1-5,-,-,TGTGCCAGCAGTTACAGCGCTGGACAAAGCAATCAGCCCCAGCATTTT,CASSYSAGQSNQPQHF
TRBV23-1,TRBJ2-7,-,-,TGCGCCAGCAGTCTGACAGCCTACGAGCAGTACTTC,CASSLTAYEQYF
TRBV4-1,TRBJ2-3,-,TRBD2,TGCGCCAGCAGCCCTCAACGCGGGACTAGCGGGAGGGGGTCCAGAACAGATACGCAGTATTTT,CASSPQRGTSGRGSRTDTQYF
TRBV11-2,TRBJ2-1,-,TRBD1,TGTGCCAGCAGCCTAGGGGGACAGGGGATTTACAATGAGCAGTTCTTC,CASSLGGQGIYNEQFF
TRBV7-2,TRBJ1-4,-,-,TGTGCCAGCAGCTTACGGACAGCTAATGAAAAACTGTTTTTT,CASSLRTANEKLFF
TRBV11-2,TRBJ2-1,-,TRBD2,TGTGCCAGCAGCTTAGTGCCCCGGACTAGCGGGAGCTACGAGCAGTTCTTC,CASSLVPRTSGSYEQFF
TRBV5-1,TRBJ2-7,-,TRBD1,TGCGCCAGCAGCTTATACAGGGGGTCCTACGAGCAGTACTTC,CASSLYRGSYEQYF
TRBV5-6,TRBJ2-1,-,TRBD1,TGTGCCAGCAGCTCCCCGGGACAGGGTCTGGACAATGAGCAGTTCTTC,CASSSPGQGLDNEQFF
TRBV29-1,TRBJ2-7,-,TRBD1,TGCAGCGTCGGGGGACAGGGGGCCTACGAGCAGTACTTC,CSVGGQGAYEQYF
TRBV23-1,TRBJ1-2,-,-,TGCGCCAGCAGTCACCCAAGAGCCTTC,CASSHPRAF
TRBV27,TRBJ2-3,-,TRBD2,TGTGCCAGCAGTCTCATCTCCTCTACTAGCGGGTCAACCACAGATACGCAGTATTTT,CASSLISSTSGSTTDTQYF
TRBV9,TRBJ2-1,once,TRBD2,TGTGCCAGCAGCCCCCGTTGGGGGACTAGCGGGAGAGACTACAATGAGCAGTTCTTC,CASSPRWGTSGRDYNEQFF
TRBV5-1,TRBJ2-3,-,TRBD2,TGCGCCAGCAGCTCCACCCCGACTAGCGGGGCAGATACGCAGTATTTT,CASSSTPTSGADTQYF
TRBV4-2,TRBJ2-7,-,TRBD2,TGTGCCAGCAGCCAAGTGACTAGCGGACCCTACGAGCAGTACTTC,CASSQVTSGPYEQYF
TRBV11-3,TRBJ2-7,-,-,TGTGCCAGCAGCTTAGTTCCGGGGGAGCAGTACTTC,CASSLVPGEQYF
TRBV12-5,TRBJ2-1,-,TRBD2,TGTGCTAGTGGTTTGGGGACTAGCGGGAGCTGGGCTACCTCCTACAATGAGCAGTTCTTC,CASGLGTSGSWATSYNEQFF